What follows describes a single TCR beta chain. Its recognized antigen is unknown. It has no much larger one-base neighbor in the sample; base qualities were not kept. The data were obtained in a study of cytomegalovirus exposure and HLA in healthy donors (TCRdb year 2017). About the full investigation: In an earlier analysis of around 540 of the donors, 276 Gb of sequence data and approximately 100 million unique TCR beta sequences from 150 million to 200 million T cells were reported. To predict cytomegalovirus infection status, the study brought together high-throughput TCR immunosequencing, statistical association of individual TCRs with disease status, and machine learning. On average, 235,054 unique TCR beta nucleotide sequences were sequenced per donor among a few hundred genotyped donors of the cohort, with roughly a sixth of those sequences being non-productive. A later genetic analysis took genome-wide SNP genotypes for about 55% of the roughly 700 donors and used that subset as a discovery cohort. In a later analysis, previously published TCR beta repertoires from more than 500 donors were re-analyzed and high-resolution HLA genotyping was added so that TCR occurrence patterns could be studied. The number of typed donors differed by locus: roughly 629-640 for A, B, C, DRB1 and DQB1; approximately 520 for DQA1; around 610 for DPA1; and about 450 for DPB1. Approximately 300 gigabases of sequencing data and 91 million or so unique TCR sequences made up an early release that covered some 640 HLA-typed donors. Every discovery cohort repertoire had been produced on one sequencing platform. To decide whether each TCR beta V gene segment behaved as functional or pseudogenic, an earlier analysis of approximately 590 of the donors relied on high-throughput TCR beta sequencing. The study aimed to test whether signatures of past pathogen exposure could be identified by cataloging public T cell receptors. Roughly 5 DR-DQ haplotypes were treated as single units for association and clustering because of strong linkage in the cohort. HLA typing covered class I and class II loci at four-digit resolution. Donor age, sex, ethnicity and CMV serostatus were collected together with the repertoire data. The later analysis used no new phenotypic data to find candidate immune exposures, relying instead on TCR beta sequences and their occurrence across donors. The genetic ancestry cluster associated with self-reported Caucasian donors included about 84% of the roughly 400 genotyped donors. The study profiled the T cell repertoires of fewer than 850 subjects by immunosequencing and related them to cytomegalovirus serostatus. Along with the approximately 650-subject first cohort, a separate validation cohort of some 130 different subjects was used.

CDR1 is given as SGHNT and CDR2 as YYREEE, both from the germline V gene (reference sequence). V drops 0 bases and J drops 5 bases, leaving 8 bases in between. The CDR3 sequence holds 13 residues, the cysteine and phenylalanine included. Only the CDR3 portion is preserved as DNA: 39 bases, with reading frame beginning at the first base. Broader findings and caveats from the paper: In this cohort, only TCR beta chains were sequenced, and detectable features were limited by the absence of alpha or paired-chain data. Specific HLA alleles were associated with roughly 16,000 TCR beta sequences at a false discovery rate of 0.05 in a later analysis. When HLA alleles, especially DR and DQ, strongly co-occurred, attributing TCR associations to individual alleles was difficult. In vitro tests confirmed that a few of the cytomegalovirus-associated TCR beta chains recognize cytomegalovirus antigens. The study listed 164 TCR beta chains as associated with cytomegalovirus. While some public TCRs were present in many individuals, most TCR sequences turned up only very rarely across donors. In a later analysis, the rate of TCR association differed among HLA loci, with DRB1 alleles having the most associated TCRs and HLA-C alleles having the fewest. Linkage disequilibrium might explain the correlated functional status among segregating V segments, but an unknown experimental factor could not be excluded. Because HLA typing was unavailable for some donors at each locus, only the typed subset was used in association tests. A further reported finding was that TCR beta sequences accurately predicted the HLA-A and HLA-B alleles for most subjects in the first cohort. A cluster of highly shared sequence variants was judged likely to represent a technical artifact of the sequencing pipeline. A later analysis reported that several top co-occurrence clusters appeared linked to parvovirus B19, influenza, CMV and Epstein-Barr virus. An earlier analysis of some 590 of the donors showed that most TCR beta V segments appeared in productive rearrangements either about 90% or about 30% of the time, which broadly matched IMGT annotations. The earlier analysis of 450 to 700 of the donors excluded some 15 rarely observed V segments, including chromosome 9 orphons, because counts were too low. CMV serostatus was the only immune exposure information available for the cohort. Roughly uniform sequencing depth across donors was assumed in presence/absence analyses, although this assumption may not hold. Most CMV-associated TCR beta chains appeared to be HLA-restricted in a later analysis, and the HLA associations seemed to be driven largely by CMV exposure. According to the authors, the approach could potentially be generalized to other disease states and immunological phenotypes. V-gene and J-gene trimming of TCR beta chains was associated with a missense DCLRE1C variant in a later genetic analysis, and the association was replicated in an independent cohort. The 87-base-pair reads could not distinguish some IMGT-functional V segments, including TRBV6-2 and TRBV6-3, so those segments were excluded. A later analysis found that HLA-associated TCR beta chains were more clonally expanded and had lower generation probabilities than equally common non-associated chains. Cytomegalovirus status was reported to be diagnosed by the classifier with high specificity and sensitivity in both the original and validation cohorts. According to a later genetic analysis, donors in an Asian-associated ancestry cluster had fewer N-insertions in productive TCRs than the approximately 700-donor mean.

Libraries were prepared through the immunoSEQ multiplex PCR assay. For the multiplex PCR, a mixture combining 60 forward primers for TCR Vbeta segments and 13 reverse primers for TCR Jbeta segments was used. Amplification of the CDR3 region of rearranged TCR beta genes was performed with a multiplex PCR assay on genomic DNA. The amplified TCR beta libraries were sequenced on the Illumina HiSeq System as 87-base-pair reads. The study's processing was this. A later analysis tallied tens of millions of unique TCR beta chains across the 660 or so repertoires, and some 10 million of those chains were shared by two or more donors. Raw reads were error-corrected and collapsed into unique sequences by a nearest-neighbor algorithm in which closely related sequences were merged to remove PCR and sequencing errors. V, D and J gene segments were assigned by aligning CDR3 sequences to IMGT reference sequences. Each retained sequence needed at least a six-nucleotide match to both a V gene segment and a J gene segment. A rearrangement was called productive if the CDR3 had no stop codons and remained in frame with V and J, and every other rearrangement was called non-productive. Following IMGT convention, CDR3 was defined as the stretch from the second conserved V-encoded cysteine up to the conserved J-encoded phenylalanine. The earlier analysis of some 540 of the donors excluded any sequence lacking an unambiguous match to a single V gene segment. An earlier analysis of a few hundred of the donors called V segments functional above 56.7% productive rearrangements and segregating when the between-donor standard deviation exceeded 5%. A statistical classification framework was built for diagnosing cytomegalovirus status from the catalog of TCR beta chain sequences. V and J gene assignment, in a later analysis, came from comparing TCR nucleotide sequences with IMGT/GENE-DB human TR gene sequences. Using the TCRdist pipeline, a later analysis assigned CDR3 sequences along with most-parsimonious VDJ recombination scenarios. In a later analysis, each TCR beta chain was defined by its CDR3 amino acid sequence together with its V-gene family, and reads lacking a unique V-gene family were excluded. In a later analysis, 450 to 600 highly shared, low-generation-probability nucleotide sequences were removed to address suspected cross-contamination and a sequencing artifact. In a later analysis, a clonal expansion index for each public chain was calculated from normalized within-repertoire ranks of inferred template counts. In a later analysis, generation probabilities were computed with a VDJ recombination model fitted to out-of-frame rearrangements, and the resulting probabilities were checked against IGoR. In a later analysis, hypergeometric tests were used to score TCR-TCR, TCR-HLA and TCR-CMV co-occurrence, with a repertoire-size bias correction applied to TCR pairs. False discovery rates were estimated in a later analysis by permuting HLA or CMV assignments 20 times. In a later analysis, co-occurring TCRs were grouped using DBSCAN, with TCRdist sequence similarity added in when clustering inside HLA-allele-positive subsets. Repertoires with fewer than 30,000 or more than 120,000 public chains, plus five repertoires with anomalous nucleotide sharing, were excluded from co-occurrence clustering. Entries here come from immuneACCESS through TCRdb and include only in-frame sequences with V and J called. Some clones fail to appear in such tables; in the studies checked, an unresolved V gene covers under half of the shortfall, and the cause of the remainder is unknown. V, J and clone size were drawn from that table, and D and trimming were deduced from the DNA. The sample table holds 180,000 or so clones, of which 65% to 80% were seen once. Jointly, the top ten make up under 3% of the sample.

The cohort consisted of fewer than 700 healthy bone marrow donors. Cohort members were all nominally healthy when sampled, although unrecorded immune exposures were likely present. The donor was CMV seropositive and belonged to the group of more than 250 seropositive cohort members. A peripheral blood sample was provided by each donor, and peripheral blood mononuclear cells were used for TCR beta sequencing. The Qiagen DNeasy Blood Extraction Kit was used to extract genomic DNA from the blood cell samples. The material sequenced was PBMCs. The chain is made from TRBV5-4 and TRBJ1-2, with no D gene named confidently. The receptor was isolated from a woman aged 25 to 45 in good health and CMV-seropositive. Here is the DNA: TGTGCCAGCAGCTTGGGCCCGAGGTATGGCTACACCTTC. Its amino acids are CASSLGPRYGYTF.